This TCR beta chain was documented in a study of blood T cell repertoires in COVID-19. Overall study: Samples taken during acute and convalescent COVID-19 were collected in the United States, Italy and Spain.

The table came from immunoSEQ multiplex PCR; TCRdb's copy has only in-frame clones and leaves some out. The table lists more than 100,000 clones, 84% of them singletons, with roughly 2.2% in the top ten. This CDR3 is 12 amino acids long. V lost 3 bases and J lost 8, with 10 bases in between. CDR1 is MDHEN and CDR2 is SYDVKM in the germline V gene. Material for sequencing was PBMCs or T cells enriched from blood (not recorded which). The sequence derives from a man in his forties with acute COVID-19. The V and J genes are TRBV28 and TRBJ1-2; the D is unclear. The DNA for the CDR3 is TGTGCCAGCAGTTTTATGAGGGAAGGCTACACCTTC. It specifies CASSFMREGYTF.